The clone carrying this T cell receptor beta chain was counted only a few times. As yet, its antigen is unknown. The V gene's germline CDR1 is SGHDT and CDR2 YYEEEE. The CDR3 runs 15 residues. Between the trimmed V and J ends, which lost 4 bases and 4 bases, there was a span of 15 bases. This sample stems from a study of beta chain features in type 1 diabetes. Study findings and constraints: For type 1 diabetes patients, VDJ junctions showed fewer insertions and more deletions.

All of the isolated RNA was reverse transcribed, so expressed TCRB transcripts were sequenced. TCRdb's copy holds only in-frame clones and misses some; the assay was immunoSEQ multiplex PCR. The sample consists of a few hundred thousand clones, about 15% of them appearing once. The gene calls are TRBV5-6 and TRBJ2-1; a weak D match, TRBD1 (5 bases). Sequenced sample: naive CD4+ T cells from blood. This TCR was recovered from a man aged 25 to 40 in good health. This CDR3 reads CASSQGRKTYNEQFF. The CDR3 region has the DNA TGTGCCAGCAGCCAGGGCCGGAAAACTTACAATGAGCAGTTCTTC.